This T cell receptor beta chain was retrieved from a study of cytomegalovirus exposure and HLA in healthy donors. Assay: immunoSEQ multiplex PCR; the TCRdb copy retains only in-frame clones and omits some. The sample contains about 280,000 clones, roughly 90% of which appear only once. V lost 6 bases, J lost 0 bases, and 9 bases lay in between. Germline CDR1 is MDHEN and CDR2 is SYDVKM. This CDR3 contains 13 residues. The sequenced material came from PBMCs. The TCR was taken from a woman aged 18-29 years in good health and CMV-seronegative. The chain joins TRBV28 to TRBJ2-7, with D unclear. CDR3 bases: TGTGCCAGCAGAAAACAGAGCTCCTACGAGCAGTACTTC. It specifies CASRKQSSYEQYF. Drawing the rest from reference TRBV28 and TRBJ2-7, the complete variable domain is DVKVTQSSRYLVKRTGEKVFLECVQDMDHENMFWYRQDPGLGLRLIYFSYDVKMKEKGDIPEGYSVSREKKERFSLILESASTNQTSMYLCASRKQSSYEQYFGPGTRLTVT.